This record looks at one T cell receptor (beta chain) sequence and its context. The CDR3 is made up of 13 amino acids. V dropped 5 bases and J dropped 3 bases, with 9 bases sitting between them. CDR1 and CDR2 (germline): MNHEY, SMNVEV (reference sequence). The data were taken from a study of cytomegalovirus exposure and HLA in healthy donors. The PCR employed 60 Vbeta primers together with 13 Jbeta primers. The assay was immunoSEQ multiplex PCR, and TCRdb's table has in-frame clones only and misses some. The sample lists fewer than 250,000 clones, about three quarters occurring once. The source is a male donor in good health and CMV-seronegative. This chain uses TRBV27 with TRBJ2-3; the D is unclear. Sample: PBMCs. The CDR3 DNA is TGTGCCAGCAGTACGGCCAGGACAGATACGCAGTATTTT. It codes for CASSTARTDTQYF.